This T cell receptor beta chain was recovered during a study of T cell responses to AZD1222 COVID-19 vaccine. Only in-frame clones appear in the TCRdb table, and some are missing; sequencing was by immunoSEQ multiplex PCR. The sample has some 90,000 clones, about 88% seen once. With respect to this clone: Its antigen is unknown.

The length of the CDR3 is 16 residues. Trimming took 0 bases from V and 4 from J, leaving 15 bases between them. Germline values: CDR1 LGHNA, CDR2 YNFKEQ. Study observations and caveats: At baseline, seropositivity was found in only a handful of AZD1222 recipients. Most donors were white British, females outnumbered males, and clonal diversity was possibly underestimated. Across the whole spike, CD4 TCRs peaked at regions 160-218 and 743-854. Once two AZD1222 doses were given, Spike-specific TCR breadth and depth went up.

The chain recombines TRBV4-2 with TRBJ1-1; D is unresolved. Sequencing was performed on peripheral blood, taken on day 0 of AZD1222 vaccination. This TCR was sampled from an adult in good health. The CDR3 reads CASSQDPTIISTEAFF. The CDR3 DNA is TGTGCCAGCAGCCAAGATCCCACCATCATCTCCACTGAAGCTTTCTTT.